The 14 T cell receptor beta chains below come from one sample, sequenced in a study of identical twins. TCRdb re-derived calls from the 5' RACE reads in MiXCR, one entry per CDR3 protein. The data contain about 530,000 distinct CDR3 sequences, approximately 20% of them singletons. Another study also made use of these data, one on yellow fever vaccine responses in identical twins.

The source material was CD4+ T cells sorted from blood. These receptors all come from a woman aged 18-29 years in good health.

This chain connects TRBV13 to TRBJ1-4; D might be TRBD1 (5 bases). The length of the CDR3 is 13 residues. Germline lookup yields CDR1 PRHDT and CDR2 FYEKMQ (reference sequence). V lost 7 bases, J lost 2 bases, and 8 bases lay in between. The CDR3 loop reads CASIGGTNEKLFF. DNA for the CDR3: TGTGCCAGCATCGGGGGGACTAATGAAAAACTGTTTTTT.

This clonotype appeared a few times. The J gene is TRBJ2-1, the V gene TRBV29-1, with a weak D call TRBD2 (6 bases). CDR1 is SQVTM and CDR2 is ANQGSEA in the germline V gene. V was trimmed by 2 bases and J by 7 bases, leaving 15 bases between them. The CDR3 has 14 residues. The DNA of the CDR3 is TGCAGCGTTGAATTTTCGGGCGGGGAAAATGAGCAGTTCTTC. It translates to CSVEFSGGENEQFF.

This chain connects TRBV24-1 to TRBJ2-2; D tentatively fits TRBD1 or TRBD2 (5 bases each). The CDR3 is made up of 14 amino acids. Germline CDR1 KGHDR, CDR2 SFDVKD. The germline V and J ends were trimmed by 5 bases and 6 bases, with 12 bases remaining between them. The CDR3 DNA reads TGTGCCACCAGTGGGGGGATCGTGCCCGGGGAGCTGTTTTTT. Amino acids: CATSGGIVPGELFF.

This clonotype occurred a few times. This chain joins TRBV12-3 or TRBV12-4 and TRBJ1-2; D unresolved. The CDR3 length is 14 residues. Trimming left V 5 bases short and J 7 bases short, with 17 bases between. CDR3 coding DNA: TGTGCCAGCAGTCCTACGGACCGACGGCGTGGCTACACCTTC. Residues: CASSPTDRRRGYTF.

The CDR3 coding sequence is TGTGCCAGCAGCTCGACCGGCGGGGGGGCTGGGGAGACCCAGTACTTC. The encoded protein is CASSSTGGGAGETQYF. The V and J genes are TRBV7-9 and TRBJ2-5; 9 bases map to TRBD2. The CDR3 runs to 16 residues. V gave up 4 bases and J gave up 5 bases; unmatched junction bases: 11. Germline CDR1 SEHNR, CDR2 FQNEAQ (reference sequence).

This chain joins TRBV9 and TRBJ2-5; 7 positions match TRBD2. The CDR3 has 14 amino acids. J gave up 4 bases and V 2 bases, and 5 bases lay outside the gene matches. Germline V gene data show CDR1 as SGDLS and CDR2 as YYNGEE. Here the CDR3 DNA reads TGTGCCAGCAGCGTCACTGGGACTACAGAGACCCAGTACTTC. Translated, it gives CASSVTGTTETQYF.

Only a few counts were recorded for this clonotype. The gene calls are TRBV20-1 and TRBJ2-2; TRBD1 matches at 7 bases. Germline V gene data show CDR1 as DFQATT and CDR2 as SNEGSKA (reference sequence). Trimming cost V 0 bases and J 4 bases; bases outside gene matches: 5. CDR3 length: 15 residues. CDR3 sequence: CSAREGGRGTGELFF. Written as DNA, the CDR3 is TGCAGTGCTAGAGAAGGGGGCAGGGGCACCGGGGAGCTGTTTTTT.

The CDR3 region is CSTNSGRARETQYF. In nucleotides, the CDR3 is TGCAGTACAAATAGCGGGAGGGCCCGCGAGACCCAGTACTTC. The V and J genes are TRBV20-1 and TRBJ2-5; 11 bases match TRBD2. This CDR3 region has 14 residues. With V trimmed by 8 bases and J by 5 bases, 10 bases remained unmatched. Per germline, CDR1 DFQATT and CDR2 SNEGSKA (reference sequence).

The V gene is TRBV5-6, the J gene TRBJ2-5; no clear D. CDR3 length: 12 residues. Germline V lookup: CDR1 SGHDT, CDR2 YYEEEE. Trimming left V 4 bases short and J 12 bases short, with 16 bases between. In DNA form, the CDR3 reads TGTGCCAGCAGCAATCTTGGCCGACTGGAGTACTTC. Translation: CASSNLGRLEYF. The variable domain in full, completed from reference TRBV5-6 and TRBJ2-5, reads DAGVTQSPTHLIKTRGQQVTLRCSPKSGHDTVSWYQQALGQGPQFIFQYYEEEERQRGNFPDRFSGHQFPNYSSELNVNALLLGDSALYLCASSNLGRLEYFGPGTRLLVL.

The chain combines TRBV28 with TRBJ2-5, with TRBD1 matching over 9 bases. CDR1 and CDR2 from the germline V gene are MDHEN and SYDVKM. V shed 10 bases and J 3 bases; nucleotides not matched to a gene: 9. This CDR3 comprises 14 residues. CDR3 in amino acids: CATLPGQGKETQYF. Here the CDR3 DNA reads TGTGCCACTCTCCCGGGACAGGGTAAAGAGACCCAGTACTTC.

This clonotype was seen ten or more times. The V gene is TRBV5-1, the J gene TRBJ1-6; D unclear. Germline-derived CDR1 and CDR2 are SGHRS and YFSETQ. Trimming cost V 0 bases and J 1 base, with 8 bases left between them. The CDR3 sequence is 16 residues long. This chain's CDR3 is CASSLVVGSYNSPLHF. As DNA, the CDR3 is TGCGCCAGCAGCTTGGTGGTCGGGTCCTATAATTCACCCCTCCACTTT.

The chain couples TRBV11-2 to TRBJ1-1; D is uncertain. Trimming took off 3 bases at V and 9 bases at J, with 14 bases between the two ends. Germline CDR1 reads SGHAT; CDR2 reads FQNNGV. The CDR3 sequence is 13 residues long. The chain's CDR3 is CASSLGRETKAFF. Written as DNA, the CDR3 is TGTGCCAGCAGCTTGGGGAGGGAAACTAAAGCTTTCTTT.

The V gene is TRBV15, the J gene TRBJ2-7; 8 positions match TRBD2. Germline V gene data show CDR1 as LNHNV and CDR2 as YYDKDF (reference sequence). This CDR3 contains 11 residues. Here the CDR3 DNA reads TGTGCGGCGGGGGGAACCTACGAGCAGTACTTC. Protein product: CAAGGTYEQYF.

In DNA, the CDR3 is TGTGCCAGCAGTTCGGGACTAGGGGATCCCTACGAGCAGTACTTC. Protein sequence: CASSSGLGDPYEQYF. This chain connects TRBV12-3 or TRBV12-4 to TRBJ2-7, with 8 bases that match TRBD2. CDR3 length: 15 residues. J gave up 2 bases and V 4 bases, and 7 bases lay outside the gene matches.